These T cell receptor beta chains were read from a single sample in a study of blood T cell repertoires in COVID-19. The assay was immunoSEQ multiplex PCR, and TCRdb's table has in-frame clones only and misses some. The sample lists around 290,000 clones, around 90% occurring once. The sequenced sample was PBMCs or T cells enriched from blood (not recorded which). These TCRs come from a young woman who had recovered from COVID-19. Both conserved end residues are part of each CDR3. The D gene is left open where the match is weak. Rows give clone size only sometimes, using once, few, many, or a class for an expanded clone.

D gene,clone size,V gene,J gene,CDR3 DNA,CDR3 protein
.,.,TRBV4-3,TRBJ1-2,TGCGCCAGCAGCCAAGATGTGACTGTCAACTATGGCTACACCTTC,CASSQDVTVNYGYTF
.,.,TRBV29-1,TRBJ2-1,TGCAGCGTTGACTCCGCGAGCTCCTACAATGAGCAGTTCTTC,CSVDSASSYNEQFF
TRBD2,.,TRBV10-3,TRBJ2-2,TGTGCCATCCAATCTTCACTAGCGGGAGGGAACACCGGGGAGCTGTTTTTT,CAIQSSLAGGNTGELFF
TRBD1,.,TRBV28,TRBJ1-5,TGTGCCAGCAGTTTATTGGTAGGGACAGATAGCAATCAGCCCCAGCATTTT,CASSLLVGTDSNQPQHF
.,.,TRBV19,TRBJ2-6,TGTGCCAGTAGTATAGGATGGGGAGGTAAGACCAACGTCCTGACTTTC,CASSIGWGGKTNVLTF
TRBD1,.,TRBV3-1/TRBV3-2,TRBJ2-3,TGTGCCAGCAGCCAAGAAAACAGGGGGCACACAGATACGCAGTATTTT,CASSQENRGHTDTQYF
TRBD1,.,TRBV30,TRBJ1-2,TGTGCCTGGAGTGAAAGGGGGCTTGGCTACACCTTC,CAWSERGLGYTF
.,.,TRBV5-4,TRBJ2-3,TGTGCCAGCACCGAACGATGGACTAGCACAGATACGCAGTATTTT,CASTERWTSTDTQYF
TRBD1,once,TRBV4-3,TRBJ2-2,TGCGCCAGCAGCCACGAAGGACAGGGAGGCGGGGAGCTGTTTTTT,CASSHEGQGGGELFF
TRBD1,once,TRBV6-6,TRBJ2-7,TGTGCCAGCAGTTTGGGACAGGGGATACCCCTCTACGAGCAGTACTTC,CASSLGQGIPLYEQYF
.,.,TRBV18,TRBJ2-7,TGTGCCAGCTCACCTATAGACACGAGCTCCTACGAGCAGTACTTC,CASSPIDTSSYEQYF
.,.,TRBV5-4,TRBJ2-1,TGTGCCAGCAGTTGTTTGGGGGGGCTGATGGATGAGCAGTTCTTC,CASSCLGGLMDEQFF
TRBD1,.,TRBV2,TRBJ2-6,TGTGCCAGCAGTGGGGACAGGGGGACTGGGGCCAACGTCCTGACTTTC,CASSGDRGTGANVLTF
.,.,TRBV5-5,TRBJ1-2,TGTGCCAGCCTACACGGAGAAGTTACTAACTATGGCTACACCTTC,CASLHGEVTNYGYTF
.,.,TRBV3-1/TRBV3-2,TRBJ1-3,TGTGCCAGCAGCCATGAGGCTAATTTTGGAAACACCATATATTTT,CASSHEANFGNTIYF
TRBD2,.,TRBV19,TRBJ2-2,TGTGCCAGTAGTATAGCGGGAGGACCCCTTGGGGGGGAGCTGTTTTTT,CASSIAGGPLGGELFF
TRBD2,.,TRBV7-9,TRBJ2-3,TGTGCCAGCAGCTCCCCACTAGCGCCCACAGATACGCAGTATTTT,CASSSPLAPTDTQYF
.,.,TRBV7-3,TRBJ2-3,TGTGCCAGCAGCCCGCGTCGAGAGTCAGATACGCAGTATTTT,CASSPRRESDTQYF
.,.,TRBV7-9,TRBJ1-6,TGTGCCAGCAGTCCATCCGCGGGGGCCGGTTCACCCCTCCACTTT,CASSPSAGAGSPLHF
.,.,TRBV18,TRBJ2-7,TGTGCCAGCTCACCGGAGGGTAGCTACGAGCAGTACTTC,CASSPEGSYEQYF
.,.,TRBV9,TRBJ1-2,TGTGCCAGCAGCACTCTAACTCCCCCCTATGGCTACACCTTC,CASSTLTPPYGYTF
.,once,TRBV5-6,TRBJ1-2,TGTGCCAGCAGCCCCATCGGGACACTTAACGTCTACACCTTC,CASSPIGTLNVYTF